This T cell receptor beta chain was observed in a study of long-term antiretroviral therapy in people with HIV (dated 2022 in TCRdb). Notes on the research overall: Collection of the earliest samples took place about a decade ahead of the 2015 WHO recommendation for immediate ART, at a time when ART was typically delayed until CD4 counts fell. No cross-contamination during QIAcube processing turned up in test extractions that ran a monoclonal T-cell line alongside 33 polyclonal samples. The cohort contributed over 150 cryopreserved PBMC samples from about 30 adults with confirmed HIV infection, collected serially over a mean of approximately 6 years (range 1-12). Of the roughly 31 participants with HIV, about a dozen were female. Whether ART initiation and durable HIV suppression were associated with changes in peripheral blood TRB repertoire composition and diversity was tested in a retrospective serial study.

To be included, a participant needed at least one PBMC sample from before ART initiation plus at least two post-ART samples. All participants with HIV were treated in the United States of America. Before DNA extraction, cryopreserved samples of about 0.95-11 million PBMC were thawed and washed. At the time of the earliest PBMC sample, participants with HIV were aged between about 23 and 54 years. Per participant, PBMC samples came from 1-4 timepoints prior to ART initiation and 2-8 timepoints following ART initiation, for a median of 7 samples. Serial HIV viral load, CD4+ T-cell count, ART history and demographic data were obtained for every participant. Genomic DNA was extracted from unsorted PBMC with a Qiagen kit on a QIAcube, processed in batches of 12 samples. Results and caveats for the whole study, not just this receptor: Because pre-ART samples had limited cell numbers, profiling was done on unsorted PBMC rather than on sorted CD4+ and CD8+ T cells. Samples dated from about 2003 to 2018, and the ART regimens used may be less effective than current ones. HIV repertoires had narrower CDR3 length ranges than controls, and the network structure suggested an antigen-experienced repertoire that shifted only slightly toward naive after ART. Owing to limited PBMC availability, only the TCR beta chain was sequenced, without alpha chain pairing. Expanded TRB clones identified before ART initiation dominated the repertoire across all time points, though the dominance fluctuated and decreased in many PLHIV after ART. Inferences about post-ART repertoire changes are limited because no data were available on ART adherence, viral resistance or therapy changes. A significant increase in TRB diversity was found to be associated with ART initiation, although TRB diversity was observed to remain significantly below that of transplant donor controls even after long-term ART.

Sequencing of the TRB variable region was done with the immunoSEQ hsTCRB v3.0 assay at survey level resolution. The target sequencing depth for TRB was 40,000-50,000 T-cell genomes per sample. An Illumina MiSeq with a v3 150-cycle kit was used to sequence the pooled TRB libraries. On the authors' methods: Analysis of repertoires was carried out in R inside a reproducible Nextflow workflow spanning QC, data transformation and analysis. LymphoSeq2, an R package for AIRR-Seq data exploration, was used to implement custom analyses. Four samples that yielded fewer than 5000 total TRB sequences were excluded, so that approximately 170 HIV repertoires were analyzed. Of the roughly 180 retained HIV repertoires, approximately 57 were collected before and roughly 130 after ART initiation. Each repertoire was downsampled to 5000 TRB nucleotide sequences, and summary statistics were averaged across 100 downsampling iterations. Only TRB sequences with CDR3 regions of at least seven amino acids were retained for analysis. A Shannon entropy-derived clonality score and the Gini coefficient were used to measure diversity. Repertoire networks linked the top 5000 CDR3 amino acid sequences whenever two sequences differed by an edit distance of one. For TRB CDR3 amino acid sequences, antigen specificity groups and MHC restriction were predicted with GLIPH2. To flag known associations with CMV, EBV, HIV or tissue antigens, CDR3 amino acid sequences were compared against VDJdb and McPAS-TCR. Pre-ART, post-ART and control groups were compared with Wilcoxon signed-rank tests and Holm-Bonferroni correction. TCRdb took over this immuneACCESS table, retaining in-frame rearrangements with V and J assigned. Such tables are incomplete; in checked studies, under half of the missing clones stem from an unresolved V gene, and the remainder is unexplained. V and J calls plus clone size are reproduced from that table; the DNA served to infer D and trimming. For this sample the table gives tens of thousands of clones, of which roughly 85% were detected only once. The top ten clones comprise about 4.8% of the sample.

Sequences GTSNPN (CDR1) and SVGIG (CDR2) are obtained from the germline V gene (reference sequence). A distance of 4 bases separates the germline ends of V and J, which lose 0 bases and 7 bases respectively. From cysteine to phenylalanine, the CDR3 is 11 amino acids long. Only the CDR3 part of the read is kept: 33 bases, read in frame from the first base. This clone was seen once. Its antigen target is currently unknown. One base away there is no much larger clone; base qualities are not given. The specimen comprised unsorted PBMCs, sampled around 2.7 years before starting antiretroviral therapy. The sequence was obtained from a woman between 25 and 40 years old with HIV. The sequence is built from TRBV30 and TRBJ1-3; the D gene remains uncertain. The nucleotide sequence is TGTGCCTGGAGTGTAGACAACACCATATATTTT. Its translation reads: CAWSVDNTIYF.